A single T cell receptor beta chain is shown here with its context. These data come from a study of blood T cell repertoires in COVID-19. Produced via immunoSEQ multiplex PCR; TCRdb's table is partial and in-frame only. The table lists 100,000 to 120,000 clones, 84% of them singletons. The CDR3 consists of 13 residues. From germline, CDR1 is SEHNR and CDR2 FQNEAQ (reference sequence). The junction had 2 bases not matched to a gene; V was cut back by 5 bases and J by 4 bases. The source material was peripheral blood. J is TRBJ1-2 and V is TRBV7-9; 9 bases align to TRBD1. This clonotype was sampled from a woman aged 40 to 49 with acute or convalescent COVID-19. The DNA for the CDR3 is TGTGCCAGCAGCCGGACAGGGGCCTATGGCTACACCTTC. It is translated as CASSRTGAYGYTF.